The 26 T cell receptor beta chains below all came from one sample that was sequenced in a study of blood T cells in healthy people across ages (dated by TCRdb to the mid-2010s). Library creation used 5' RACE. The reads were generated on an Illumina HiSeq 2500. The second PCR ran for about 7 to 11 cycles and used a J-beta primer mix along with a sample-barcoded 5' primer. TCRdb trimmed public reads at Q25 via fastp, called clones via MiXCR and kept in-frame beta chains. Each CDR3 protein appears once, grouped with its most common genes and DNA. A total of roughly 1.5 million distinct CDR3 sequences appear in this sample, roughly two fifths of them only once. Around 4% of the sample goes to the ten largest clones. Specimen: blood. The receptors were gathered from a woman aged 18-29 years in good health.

The CDR3 DNA reads TGTGCCTGGAGCCGGGGGCACTATGGCTACACCTTC. This translates into CAWSRGHYGYTF. The gene calls are TRBV30 and TRBJ1-2; the D gene is possibly TRBD1 (6 bases). Germline V gene data show CDR1 as GTSNPN and CDR2 as SVGIG (reference sequence). The CDR3 sequence is 12 residues long. Trimming took off 3 bases at V and 3 bases at J, with 8 bases between the two ends.

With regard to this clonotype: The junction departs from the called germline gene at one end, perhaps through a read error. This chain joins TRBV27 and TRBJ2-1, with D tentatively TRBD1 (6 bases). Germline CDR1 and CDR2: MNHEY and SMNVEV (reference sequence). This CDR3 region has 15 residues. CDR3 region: CASSITGSAYSEQFF. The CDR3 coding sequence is TGTGCCAGCAGTATTACAGGGAGCGCCTACAGTGAGCAGTTCTTC.

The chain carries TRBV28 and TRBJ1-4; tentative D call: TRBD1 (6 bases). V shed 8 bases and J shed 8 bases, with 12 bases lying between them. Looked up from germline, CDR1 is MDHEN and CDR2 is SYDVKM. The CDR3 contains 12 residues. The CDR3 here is CASGGRREKLFF. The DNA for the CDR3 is TGTGCCAGCGGGGGGCGCCGGGAAAAACTGTTTTTT. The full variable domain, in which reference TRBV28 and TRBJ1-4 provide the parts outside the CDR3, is DVKVTQSSRYLVKRTGEKVFLECVQDMDHENMFWYRQDPGLGLRLIYFSYDVKMKEKGDIPEGYSVSREKKERFSLILESASTNQTSMYLCASGGRREKLFFGSGTQLSVL.

The CDR3 DNA reads TGTGCCAGCAGCTTAGTGAGGACCCAAGAGACCCAGTACTTC. It yields the protein CASSLVRTQETQYF. This chain links TRBV7-8 with TRBJ2-5; D uncertain. In germline, CDR1 is SGHVS, CDR2 FQNEAQ. The CDR3 consists of 14 residues. V was shortened by 1 base and J by 1 base, with 7 bases between the two germline ends. The variable domain in full, completed from reference TRBV7-8 and TRBJ2-5, reads GAGVSQSPRYKVAKRGQDVALRCDPISGHVSLFWYQQALGQGPEFLTYFQNEAQLDKSGLPSDRFFAERPEGSVSTLKIQRTQQEDSAVYLCASSLVRTQETQYFGPGTRLLVL.

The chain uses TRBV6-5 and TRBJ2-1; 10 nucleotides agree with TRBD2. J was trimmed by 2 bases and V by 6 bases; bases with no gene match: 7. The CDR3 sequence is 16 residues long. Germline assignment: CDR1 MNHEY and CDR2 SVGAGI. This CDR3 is CASRLAGGLTYNEQFF. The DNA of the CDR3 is TGTGCCAGCAGATTAGCGGGGGGACTCACCTACAATGAGCAGTTCTTC.

The CDR3 DNA follows: TGCAGTGCTAAGGGGGCAATCGCCTACAATGAGCAGTTCTTC. Translating it yields CSAKGAIAYNEQFF. This rearrangement joins TRBV20-1 to TRBJ2-1, with TRBD1 matching over 7 bases. CDR1 is DFQATT and CDR2 is SNEGSKA in the germline V gene (reference sequence). This CDR3 comprises 14 residues. V gave up 4 bases and J gave up 2 bases; unmatched junction bases: 5.

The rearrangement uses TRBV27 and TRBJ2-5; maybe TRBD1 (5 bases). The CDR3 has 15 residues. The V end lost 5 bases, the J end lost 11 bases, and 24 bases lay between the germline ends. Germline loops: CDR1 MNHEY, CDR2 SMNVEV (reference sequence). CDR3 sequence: CASSNLPLQGNEQYF. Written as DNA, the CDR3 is TGTGCCAGCAGTAATCTCCCTTTGCAGGGCAATGAGCAGTACTTC.

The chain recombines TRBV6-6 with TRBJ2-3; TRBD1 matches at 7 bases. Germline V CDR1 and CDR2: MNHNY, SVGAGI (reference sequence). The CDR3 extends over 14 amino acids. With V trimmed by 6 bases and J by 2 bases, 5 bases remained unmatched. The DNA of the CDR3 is TGTGCCAGCAGAAAAGGGACAGCCACAGATACGCAGTATTTT. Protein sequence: CASRKGTATDTQYF.

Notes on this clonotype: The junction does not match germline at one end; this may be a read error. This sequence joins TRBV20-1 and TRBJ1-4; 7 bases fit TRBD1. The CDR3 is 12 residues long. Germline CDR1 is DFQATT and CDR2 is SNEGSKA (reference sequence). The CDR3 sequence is CSAATGNEELFF. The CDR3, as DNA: TGCAGTGCTGCGACAGGGAATGAAGAACTGTTTTTT.

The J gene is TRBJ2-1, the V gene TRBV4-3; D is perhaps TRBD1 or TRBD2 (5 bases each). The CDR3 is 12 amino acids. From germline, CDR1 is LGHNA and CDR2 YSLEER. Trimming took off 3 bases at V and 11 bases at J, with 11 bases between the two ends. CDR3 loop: CASSHPGTKQFF. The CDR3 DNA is TGCGCCAGCAGCCATCCCGGGACCAAGCAGTTCTTC.

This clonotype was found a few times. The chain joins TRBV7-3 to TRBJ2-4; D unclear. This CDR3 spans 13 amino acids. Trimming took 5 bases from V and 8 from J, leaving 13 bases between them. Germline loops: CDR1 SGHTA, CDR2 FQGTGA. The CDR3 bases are TGTGCCAGCAGCCCCAGCGAATGGGACATTCAGTACTTC. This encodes CASSPSEWDIQYF.

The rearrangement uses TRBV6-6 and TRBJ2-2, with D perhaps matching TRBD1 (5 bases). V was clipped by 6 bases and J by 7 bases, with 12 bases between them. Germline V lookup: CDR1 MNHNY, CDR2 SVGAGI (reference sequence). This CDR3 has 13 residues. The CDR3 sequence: CASSLGVVGELFF. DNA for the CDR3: TGTGCCAGCAGCCTAGGGGTGGTCGGGGAGCTGTTTTTT.

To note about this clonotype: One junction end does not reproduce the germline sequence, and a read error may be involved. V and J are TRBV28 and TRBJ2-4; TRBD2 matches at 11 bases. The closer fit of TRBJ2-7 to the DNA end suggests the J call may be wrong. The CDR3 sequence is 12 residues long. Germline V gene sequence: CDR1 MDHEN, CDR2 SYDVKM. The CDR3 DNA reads TGTGCCAACAGTCTAGCGGGAGGCGAGCAGTACTTC. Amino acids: CANSLAGGEQYF.

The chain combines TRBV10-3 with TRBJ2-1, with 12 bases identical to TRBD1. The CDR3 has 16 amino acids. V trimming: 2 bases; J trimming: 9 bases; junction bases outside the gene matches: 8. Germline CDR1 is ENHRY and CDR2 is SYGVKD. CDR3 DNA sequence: TGTGCCATCAGTGAGCCGGGACAGGGGGCTCAGGGTGAGCAGTTCTTC. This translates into CAISEPGQGAQGEQFF.

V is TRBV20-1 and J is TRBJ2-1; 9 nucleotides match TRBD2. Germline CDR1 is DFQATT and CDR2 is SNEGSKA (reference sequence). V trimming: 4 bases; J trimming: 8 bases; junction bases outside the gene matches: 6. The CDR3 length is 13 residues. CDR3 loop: CSATLAGRHEQFF. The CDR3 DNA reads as TGCAGTGCTACCCTAGCGGGGAGGCATGAGCAGTTCTTC.

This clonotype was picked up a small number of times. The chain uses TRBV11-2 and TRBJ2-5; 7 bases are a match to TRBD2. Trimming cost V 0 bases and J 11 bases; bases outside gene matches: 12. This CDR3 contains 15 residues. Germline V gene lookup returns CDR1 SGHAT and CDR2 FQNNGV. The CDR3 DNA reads TGTGCCAGCAGCTTAGATAGGGCTAGCGGCAATGAGCAGTACTTC. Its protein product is CASSLDRASGNEQYF.

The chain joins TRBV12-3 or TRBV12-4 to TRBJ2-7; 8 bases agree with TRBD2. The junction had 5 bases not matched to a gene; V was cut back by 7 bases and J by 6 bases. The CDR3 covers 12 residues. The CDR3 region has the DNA TGTGCCAGCACCGGCGGGGGGTCCGAGCAGTACTTC. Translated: CASTGGGSEQYF.

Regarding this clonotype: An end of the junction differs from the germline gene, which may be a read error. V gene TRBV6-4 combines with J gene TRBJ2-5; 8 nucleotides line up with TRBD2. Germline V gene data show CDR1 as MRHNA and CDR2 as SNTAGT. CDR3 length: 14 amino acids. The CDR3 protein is CTSIGLAVEETQYF. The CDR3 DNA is TGTACCAGCATCGGACTAGCCGTTGAAGAGACCCAGTACTTC.

The CDR3 nucleotides are TGTGCCACCAGTGACGCGGGAACTATTAGCAATCAGCCCCAGCATTTT. The encoded protein is CATSDAGTISNQPQHF. The V gene is TRBV24-1, the J gene TRBJ1-5; D is unresolved. V was cut by 4 bases and J by 0 bases, with 12 bases left in between. CDR1 is KGHDR and CDR2 is SFDVKD in the germline V gene. The CDR3 is 16 amino acids.

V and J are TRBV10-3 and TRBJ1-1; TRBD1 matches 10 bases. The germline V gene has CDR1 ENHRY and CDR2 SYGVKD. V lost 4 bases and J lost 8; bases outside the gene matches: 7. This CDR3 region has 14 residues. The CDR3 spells CAISGGTGAAEAFF. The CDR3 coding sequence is TGTGCCATCAGTGGAGGGACAGGGGCGGCGGAAGCTTTCTTT.

The CDR3 protein is CASSLRGAGNEQYF. As DNA, the CDR3 is TGTGCCAGCAGTTTGCGGGGGGCCGGTAATGAGCAGTACTTC. The genes are TRBV27 and TRBJ2-7, with 8 bases that match TRBD2. The germline gives CDR1 MNHEY, CDR2 SMNVEV (reference sequence). CDR3 length: 14 residues. V was pared by 3 bases and J by 7 bases, with 8 bases of the junction left unmatched.

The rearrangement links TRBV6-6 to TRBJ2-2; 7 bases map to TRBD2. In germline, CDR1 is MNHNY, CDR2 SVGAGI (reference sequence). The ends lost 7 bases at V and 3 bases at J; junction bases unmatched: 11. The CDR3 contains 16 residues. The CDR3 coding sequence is TGTGCCAGCACTATAAAGAGCGGGGCGGACACCGGGGAGCTGTTTTTT. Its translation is CASTIKSGADTGELFF.

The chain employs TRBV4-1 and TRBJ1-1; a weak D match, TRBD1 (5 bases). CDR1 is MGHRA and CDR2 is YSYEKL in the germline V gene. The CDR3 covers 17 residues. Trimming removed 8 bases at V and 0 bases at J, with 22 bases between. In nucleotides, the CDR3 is TGCGCCAGCGGCGAAGGGGCAAATCGCCGCTTGAACACTGAAGCTTTCTTT. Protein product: CASGEGANRRLNTEAFF.

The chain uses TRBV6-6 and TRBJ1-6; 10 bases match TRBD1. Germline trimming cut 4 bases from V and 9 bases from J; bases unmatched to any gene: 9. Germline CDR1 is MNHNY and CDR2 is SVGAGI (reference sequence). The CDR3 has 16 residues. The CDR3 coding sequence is TGTGCCAGCAGTTCCCACGGGGGACAGGGGCCTTCACCCCTCCACTTT. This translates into CASSSHGGQGPSPLHF.

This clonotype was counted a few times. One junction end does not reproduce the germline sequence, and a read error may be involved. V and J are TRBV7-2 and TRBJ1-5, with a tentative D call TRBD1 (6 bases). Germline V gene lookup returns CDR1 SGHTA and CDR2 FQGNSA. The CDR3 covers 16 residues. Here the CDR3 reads CASSRATRGRNKPQHF. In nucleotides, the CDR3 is TGTGCCAGTAGCCGAGCAACCAGGGGTCGCAATAAGCCCCAGCATTTT.

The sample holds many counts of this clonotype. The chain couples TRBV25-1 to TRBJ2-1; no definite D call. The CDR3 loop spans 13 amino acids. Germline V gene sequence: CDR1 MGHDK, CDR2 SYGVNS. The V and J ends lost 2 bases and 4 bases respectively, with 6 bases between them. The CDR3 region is CASSEAVYNEQFF. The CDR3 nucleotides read TGTGCCAGCAGTGAAGCAGTTTACAATGAGCAGTTCTTC.